A selection of T cell receptor beta chains follows, all from one sample in a study of blood T cell repertoires in COVID-19. Generated by immunoSEQ multiplex PCR, the TCRdb table keeps only in-frame clones and is missing some. The repertoire has under 70,000 clones, 91% of them found once; the top ten carry over 6.5%. Sequencing input: peripheral blood. These receptors came from a woman aged 60-75 years with active or convalescent COVID-19. CDR3s include the opening cysteine and the closing phenylalanine or tryptophan. D genes are given only for firm matches. Part of the rows lack a size; the others show once, few, many or a class for expanded clones.

TRBV5-1	TRBJ1-4	NA	TRBD1	TGCGCCAGCAGCTTCTCCGGGACAGGGGATGAAAAACTGTTTTTT	CASSFSGTGDEKLFF
TRBV28	TRBJ2-3	NA	TRBD2	TGTGCCAGCACCCCCGGGGGACTAGCGGGAGTATCAGATACGCAGTATTTT	CASTPGGLAGVSDTQYF
TRBV6-2/TRBV6-3	TRBJ2-7	few	TRBD1	TGTGCCAGCAGTTACGGGACAGCAAACGAGCAGTACTTC	CASSYGTANEQYF
TRBV30	TRBJ1-5	NA	TRBD1	TGTGCCTGGAGTTATTCAGGGGGCTCTCAGCCCCAGCATTTT	CAWSYSGGSQPQHF
TRBV5-6	TRBJ1-5	NA	NA	TGTGCCAGCAGCTTGATAGGGGAGGGCAATCAGCCCCAGCATTTT	CASSLIGEGNQPQHF
TRBV3-1/TRBV3-2	TRBJ2-2	NA	TRBD1	TGTGCCAGCAGCCAAGGCAGGGGGTTATACACCGGGGAGCTGTTTTTT	CASSQGRGLYTGELFF
TRBV3-1/TRBV3-2	TRBJ1-1	NA	NA	TGTGCCAGCAGCCAAGTTGGAGGGACGTTTACTGAAGCTTTCTTT	CASSQVGGTFTEAFF
TRBV7-2	TRBJ1-4	NA	NA	TGTGCCAGCGCCTTCGGAGTTACTAATGAAAAACTGTTTTTT	CASAFGVTNEKLFF
TRBV25-1	TRBJ1-4	NA	NA	TGTGCCAGCAGTGAATGGGGGGGGCAGGTAAAACTGTTTTTT	CASSEWGGQVKLFF
TRBV7-8	TRBJ1-3	NA	NA	TGTGCCAGCAGCTTAGGAACGGGTTCCGGAAACACCATATATTTT	CASSLGTGSGNTIYF
TRBV29-1	TRBJ2-7	NA	TRBD1	TGCAGCGTCCACAGGTGGGACCGGGACAGGGGTGTAGAGCAGTACTTC	CSVHRWDRDRGVEQYF
TRBV9	TRBJ2-2	NA	NA	TGTGCCAGCAGCTCCGCCGGGACACCCCCCACCGGGGAGCTGTTTTTT	CASSSAGTPPTGELFF
TRBV5-1	TRBJ1-2	NA	NA	TGCGCCAGCAGGGCAGTCCCTAACTATGGCTACACCTTC	CASRAVPNYGYTF
TRBV3-1/TRBV3-2	TRBJ2-2	NA	TRBD2	TGTGCCAGCCGCCAGGAACTAGCGTCAAACACCGGGGAGCTGTTTTTT	CASRQELASNTGELFF
TRBV5-4	TRBJ2-3	NA	NA	TGTGCCAGCACTCAAGGGAGTCCTTCGACAGATACGCAGTATTTT	CASTQGSPSTDTQYF
TRBV6-1	TRBJ1-5	NA	TRBD1	TGTGCCAGCAGTGGACAGGGCGGGTATAGCAATCAGCCCCAGCATTTT	CASSGQGGYSNQPQHF
TRBV14	TRBJ2-7	NA	TRBD1	TGTGCCAGCAGCCAACCCGGGACAGGGTCCCTCTACGAGCAGTACTTC	CASSQPGTGSLYEQYF